This T cell receptor (beta chain) originates from a study of vaccination and CD4 T cells after COVID-19. Study overall: In culture, cells were exposed to overlapping spike peptides from SARS-CoV-2, HCoV-NL63, HCoV-OC43 and HCoV-229E. Study outcomes and limitations: Recorded median SARS-CoV-2-reactive clonotype numbers increased from 21 to 38 without reaching significance. Post-vaccination, and not before, a median about 90% of reactive clones appeared in convalescent patients.

Time point denoted: late sampling 161 to 241 days after vaccination in three convalescent patients. This sample's treatment: roughly 10-day PBMC culture with coronavirus spike peptide pools or control peptides (ViraFEST assay). In this sample, this clonotype turned up a few times. Antigen unknown. The Oncomine TCR Beta short-read assay generated sequence data from the DNA of cultured CD4+ T cells. TCRdb independently ran MiXCR on the PCR reads; one entry per CDR3 protein. In the table there are nearly 25,000 distinct CDR3 sequences, more than 30% of which are singletons. CDR1 DFQATT and CDR2 SNEGSKA come from the germline V gene (reference sequence). Trimming left V 6 bases short and J 1 base short, with 15 bases between. This CDR3 spans 14 amino acids.

This chain connects TRBV20-1 to TRBJ1-1; D gene uncertain. This sequence originates from a human donor who had recovered from COVID-19. The sequences come from CD4+ T cells from blood, cultured in vitro, collected about 7 months after SARS-CoV-2 vaccination. The CDR3 bases are TGCAGTGCGCCGTCTTATCAACCGAACACTGAAGCTTTCTTT. Translating gives CSAPSYQPNTEAFF.